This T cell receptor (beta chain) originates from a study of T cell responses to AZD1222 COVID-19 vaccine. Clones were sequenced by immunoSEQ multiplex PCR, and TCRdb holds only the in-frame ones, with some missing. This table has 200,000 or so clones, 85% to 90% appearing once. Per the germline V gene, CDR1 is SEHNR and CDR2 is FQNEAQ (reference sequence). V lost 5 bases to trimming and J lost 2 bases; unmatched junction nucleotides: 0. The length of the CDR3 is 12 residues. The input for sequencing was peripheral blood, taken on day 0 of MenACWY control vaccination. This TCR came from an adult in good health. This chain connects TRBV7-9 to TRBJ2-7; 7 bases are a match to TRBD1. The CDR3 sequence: CASSGTAYEQYF. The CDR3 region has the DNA TGTGCCAGCAGCGGGACAGCCTACGAGCAGTACTTC.